The rows below give T cell receptor beta chains drawn from one sample of a study of T cell responses to AZD1222 COVID-19 vaccine. TCRdb keeps only in-frame clones here, not all; method: immunoSEQ multiplex PCR. The sample comprises about 70,000 clones, 84% of which are singletons, and 9.8% rests with the top ten. Sequencing used peripheral blood, obtained on day 0 of AZD1222 vaccination. Receptors originate from an adult in good health. The CDR3 runs from the conserved cysteine through the conserved F or W. The order of the fields is J gene, V gene, clone size, D gene, CDR3 DNA, CDR3 protein. The D gene is left open where the match is weak. Not all rows give a size; the values are once, few, many and, for expanded clones, a class.

>TRBJ2-7|TRBV18|.|.
TGTGCCAGCTCCCCCGGGACCACGCAGTACTTC
CASSPGTTQYF
>TRBJ2-7|TRBV5-1|.|.
TGCGCCAGCAGCCCCGGGGGGACACCCACCTACGAGCAGTACTTC
CASSPGGTPTYEQYF
>TRBJ1-1|TRBV6-2/TRBV6-3|.|.
TGTGCCAGCAGTCGCCCGGGGGACGGTTTTGGTATGAACACTGAAGCTTTCTTT
CASSRPGDGFGMNTEAFF
>TRBJ2-5|TRBV7-9|.|.
TGTGCCAGCAGCTCTCCCTCCGGCCAAGAGACCCAGTACTTC
CASSSPSGQETQYF
>TRBJ1-2|TRBV5-1|few|.
TGCGCCAGCAGCGTATCCGGGACGGTGGGGCGATTGGATGGCTACACCTTC
CASSVSGTVGRLDGYTF
>TRBJ1-5|TRBV7-6|.|.
TGTGCCAGCAGCTTAGAAATGGGGGGCTATCAGCCCCAGCATTTT
CASSLEMGGYQPQHF
>TRBJ2-2|TRBV28|once|.
TGTGCCAGCAGTTCCAACGGGGGGCAGACCGGGGAGCTGTTTTTT
CASSSNGGQTGELFF
>TRBJ1-2|TRBV7-8|.|.
TGTGCCAGCAGCTTATGGAGTATGGCAGGAGAACGCTATGGCTACACCTTC
CASSLWSMAGERYGYTF
>TRBJ1-2|TRBV12-3/TRBV12-4|.|.
TGTGCCAGCAGTTTAGTGGCTGCTGGGGGCTACACCTTC
CASSLVAAGGYTF
>TRBJ2-7|TRBV27|.|.
TGTGCCAGCAGTGCAAAACCTGCCCCTAGCTCCTACGAGCAGTACTTC
CASSAKPAPSSYEQYF
>TRBJ2-2|TRBV4-1|.|.
TGCGCCAGCAGCCAAGAGCAATTCCTAGGCGCCGGGGAGCTGTTTTTT
CASSQEQFLGAGELFF
>TRBJ1-1|TRBV20-1|medium-sized|.
TGCAGTGCTAGTTCAGGGGTCCGTGACACTGAAGCTTTCTTT
CSASSGVRDTEAFF
>TRBJ1-2|TRBV12-3/TRBV12-4|.|.
TGTGCCAGCAGGGAACAGGACTATGGCTACACCTTC
CASREQDYGYTF
>TRBJ1-4|TRBV9|.|.
TGTGCCAGCAGCCCCCAAGCGGGAGGAACTAATGAAAAACTGTTTTTT
CASSPQAGGTNEKLFF
>TRBJ2-2|TRBV5-1|few|.
TGCGCCAGCAGCTTATCACAGGGTTTGGTCGGGGAGCTGTTTTTT
CASSLSQGLVGELFF
>TRBJ2-6|TRBV7-3|.|.
TGTGCCAGCAGCCCCACGGGGCCCTTAGGGCCTGGGGCCAACGTCCTGACTTTC
CASSPTGPLGPGANVLTF
>TRBJ2-2|TRBV7-9|.|.
TGTGCCAGCAGCTTTAGCCCCGGACACCAAAAGAACACCGGGGAGCTGTTTTTT
CASSFSPGHQKNTGELFF
>TRBJ1-6|TRBV6-1|few|TRBD1
TGTGCCAGCAGTGAAGCTAGAAATTTTGGGCAGGGGGCATATAATTCACCCCTCCACTTT
CASSEARNFGQGAYNSPLHF
>TRBJ1-1|TRBV2|.|TRBD1
TGTGCCAGCAGTGAACAGGCAGGGGGCTACACTGAAGCTTTCTTT
CASSEQAGGYTEAFF
>TRBJ1-2|TRBV4-2|.|.
TGTGCCAGCAGCCAGGATACAGGGAACTATGGCTACACCTTC
CASSQDTGNYGYTF
>TRBJ1-5|TRBV6-5|.|.
TGTGCCAGCAGTTACTCGACGGGAACCGATCAGCCCCAGCATTTT
CASSYSTGTDQPQHF
>TRBJ2-1|TRBV30|.|.
TGTGCCTGGAGTAATTGGGGGCCGAAAGGGAATGAGCAGTTCTTC
CAWSNWGPKGNEQFF
>TRBJ1-3|TRBV10-3|.|.
TGTGCCAGGCCGGGACACTCTGGAAACACCATATATTTT
CARPGHSGNTIYF
>TRBJ1-3|TRBV6-5|.|TRBD1
TGTGCCAGCAGTAGACAGGGGGGAATGGGAAACACCATATATTTT
CASSRQGGMGNTIYF
>TRBJ2-7|TRBV6-5|.|.
TGTGCCAGCATACAACAGGTTGGGGGAGAGCAGTACTTC
CASIQQVGGEQYF
>TRBJ2-3|TRBV9|.|.
TGTGCCAGCAGCTCCCTTCGGGGGCAGTATTTT
CASSSLRGQYF
>TRBJ2-7|TRBV4-2|.|.
TGTGCCAGCAGCCAAGATAGGGACTACGAGCAGTACTTC
CASSQDRDYEQYF
>TRBJ1-5|TRBV27|once|.
TGTGCCAGCAGCTTAGGCTATAGCAATCAGCCCCAGCATTTT
CASSLGYSNQPQHF
>TRBJ2-2|TRBV5-1|.|.
TGCGCCAGCAGCTCATACAACGCCGGGGAGCTGTTTTTT
CASSSYNAGELFF
>TRBJ1-6|TRBV6-5|once|.
TGTGCCAGCAGTTACTCCCGCGGACTCCTATACTCACCCCTCCACTTT
CASSYSRGLLYSPLHF
>TRBJ1-1|TRBV4-2|.|.
TGTGCCAGCAGCCAAGGGGGAAGAAACACTGAAGCTTTCTTT
CASSQGGRNTEAFF
>TRBJ2-1|TRBV5-1|.|.
TGCGCCAGCAGCCAAAGGGGACTGAGCTCCTACAATGAGCAGTTCTTC
CASSQRGLSSYNEQFF
>TRBJ1-6|TRBV30|.|TRBD1
TGTGCCTGGAGTGGCACACAGGGGCTCTGGTCACCCCTCCACTTT
CAWSGTQGLWSPLHF
>TRBJ1-1|TRBV6-5|.|.
TGTGCCAGCAGCGCCGTGGGGACCACTGAAGCTTTCTTT
CASSAVGTTEAFF
>TRBJ1-2|TRBV4-3|.|.
TGCGCCAGCAGCCAAATGGACGGCCCCTATGGCTACACCTTC
CASSQMDGPYGYTF
>TRBJ1-1|TRBV11-1|.|.
TGTGCCAGCAGCTTAGCGGGAAACAGTCGGGAAGCTTTCTTT
CASSLAGNSREAFF
>TRBJ1-6|TRBV19|.|.
TGTGCCAGTAGTCAGTCGTATAATTCACCCCTCCACTTT
CASSQSYNSPLHF
>TRBJ1-6|TRBV2|.|TRBD1
TGTGCCAGCAGAATCGGACAGGGACGAGGTAATTCACCCCTCCACTTT
CASRIGQGRGNSPLHF
>TRBJ1-1|TRBV11-2|.|.
TGTGCCAGCAGCCTCACAACGAACACTGAAGCTTTCTTT
CASSLTTNTEAFF
>TRBJ2-2|TRBV7-3|.|TRBD2
TGTGCCAGCAGCTTGTCTCAGGGAGGGACCGGGGAGCTGTTTTTT
CASSLSQGGTGELFF
>TRBJ2-3|TRBV9|few|.
TGTGCCAGCAGCGTAGCTAGCCCTGCAGATACGCAGTATTTT
CASSVASPADTQYF
>TRBJ1-1|TRBV30|.|.
TGTGCCTGGAGTGGAGGGGCTGAAGCTTTCTTT
CAWSGGAEAFF
>TRBJ2-5|TRBV18|.|TRBD2
TGTGCCAGCTCACCTTCTAGCGGGGGGCAGGAGACCCAGTACTTC
CASSPSSGGQETQYF
>TRBJ2-2|TRBV2|.|TRBD2
TGTGCCAGCAGCCCCCTCGGACGGCCGGGACTAGCGGGGGGAAACACCGGGGAGCTGTTTTTT
CASSPLGRPGLAGGNTGELFF
>TRBJ1-1|TRBV25-1|.|.
TGTGCCAGCAGGAAATTGGGTAACACTGAAGCTTTCTTT
CASRKLGNTEAFF
>TRBJ2-1|TRBV5-1|.|TRBD1
TGCGCCAGCAGCTGGGGACAGCTTTACAATGAGCAGTTCTTC
CASSWGQLYNEQFF
>TRBJ2-1|TRBV6-4|.|TRBD2
TGTGCCAGCAGTGAACAAGCGGGGCTTGAGCAGTTCTTC
CASSEQAGLEQFF
>TRBJ2-7|TRBV2|.|.
TGTGCCAGCTCATCTCAGGGAGAAAGCTCAGAGCAGTACTTC
CASSSQGESSEQYF
>TRBJ1-3|TRBV18|.|.
TGTGCCAGCTCACCGTCCCAGGGGGGAAACACCATATATTTT
CASSPSQGGNTIYF
>TRBJ1-4|TRBV3-1/TRBV3-2|.|.
TGTGCCAGCAGCCCGATCTCGGGGAGGGGCGAAGAAAAACTGTTTTTT
CASSPISGRGEEKLFF
>TRBJ1-6|TRBV14|few|TRBD1
TGTGCCAGCAGCCAGGGACAGTATAATTCACCCCTCCACTTT
CASSQGQYNSPLHF
>TRBJ1-2|TRBV14|.|.
TGTGCCAGCAGCCATGGTTTTATCGGCTACACCTTC
CASSHGFIGYTF
>TRBJ1-2|TRBV20-1|few|.
TGCAGTGCTATTGAAATTATTGGGGCCTATGGCTACACCTTC
CSAIEIIGAYGYTF
>TRBJ2-1|TRBV5-1|once|.
TGCGCCAGCATTCCCGGGGAGGGGGGGCCCAACAATGAGCAGTTCTTC
CASIPGEGGPNNEQFF
>TRBJ2-7|TRBV5-5|.|TRBD1
TGTGCCAGCAGCCCATGGGACAGCCCGGGGCAGTACTTC
CASSPWDSPGQYF
>TRBJ1-2|TRBV6-2/TRBV6-3|.|.
TGTGCCAGCAGTTACTCATACAGTCCACGGCTAAATAACTATGGCTACACCTTC
CASSYSYSPRLNNYGYTF